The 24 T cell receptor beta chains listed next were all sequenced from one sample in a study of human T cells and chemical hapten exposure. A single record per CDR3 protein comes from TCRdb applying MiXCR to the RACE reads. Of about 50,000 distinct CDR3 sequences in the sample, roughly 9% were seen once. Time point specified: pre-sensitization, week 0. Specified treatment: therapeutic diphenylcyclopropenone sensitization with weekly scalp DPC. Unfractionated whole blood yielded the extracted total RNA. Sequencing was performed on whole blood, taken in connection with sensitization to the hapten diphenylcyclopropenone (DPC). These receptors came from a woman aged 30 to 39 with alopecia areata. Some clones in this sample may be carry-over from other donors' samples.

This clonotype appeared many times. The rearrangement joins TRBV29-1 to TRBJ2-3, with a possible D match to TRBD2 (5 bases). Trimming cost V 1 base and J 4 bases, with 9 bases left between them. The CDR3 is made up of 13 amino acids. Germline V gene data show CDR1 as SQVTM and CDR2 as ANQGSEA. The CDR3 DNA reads TGCAGCGTTGAAGGTATCGGGGCAGATACGCAGTATTTT. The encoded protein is CSVEGIGADTQYF.

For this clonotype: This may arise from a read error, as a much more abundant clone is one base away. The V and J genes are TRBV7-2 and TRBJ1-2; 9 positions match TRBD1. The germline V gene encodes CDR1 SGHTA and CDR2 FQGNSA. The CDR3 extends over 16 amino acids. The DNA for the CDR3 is TGTGCCAGCAGCTTGGACACAGGGGGCCCTAACTATGGCTACAACTTC. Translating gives CASSLDTGGPNYGYNF. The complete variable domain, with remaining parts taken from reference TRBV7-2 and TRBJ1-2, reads GAGVSQSPSNKVTEKGKDVELRCDPISGHTALYWYRQSLGQGLEFLIYFQGNSAPDKSGLPSDRFSAERTGGSVSTLTIQRTQQEDSAVYLCASSLDTGGPNYGYNFGSGTRLTVV.

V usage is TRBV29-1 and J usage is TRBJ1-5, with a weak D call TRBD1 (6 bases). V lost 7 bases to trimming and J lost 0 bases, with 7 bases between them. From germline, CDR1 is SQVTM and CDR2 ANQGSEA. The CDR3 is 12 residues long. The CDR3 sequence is CSAGHSNQPQHF. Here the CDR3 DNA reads TGCAGCGCGGGACATAGCAATCAGCCCCAGCATTTT.

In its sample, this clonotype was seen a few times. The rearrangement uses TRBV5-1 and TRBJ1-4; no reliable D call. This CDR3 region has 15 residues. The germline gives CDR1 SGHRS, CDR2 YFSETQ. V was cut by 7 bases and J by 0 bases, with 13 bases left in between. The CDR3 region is CASCLRGSTNEKLFF. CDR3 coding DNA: TGCGCCAGCTGCCTTCGAGGGTCAACTAATGAAAAACTGTTTTTT.

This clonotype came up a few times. CDR3 nucleotides: TGTGCCAGCACAGTTAACCGGGGGAATGAGCAGTTCTTC. Translation: CASTVNRGNEQFF. The V gene is TRBV12-3 or TRBV12-4, the J gene TRBJ2-1, with D possibly being TRBD2 (6 bases). Trimming shortened V by 7 bases and J by 7 bases, and 14 bases separated the two germline ends. CDR3 size: 13 residues.

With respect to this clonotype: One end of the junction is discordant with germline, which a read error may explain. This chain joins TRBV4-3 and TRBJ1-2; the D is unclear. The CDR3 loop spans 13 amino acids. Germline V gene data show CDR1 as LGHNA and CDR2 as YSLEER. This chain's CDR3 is CASSQTGNYGDTF. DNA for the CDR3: TGCGCCAGCAGCCAGACGGGTAACTATGGCGACACCTTC.

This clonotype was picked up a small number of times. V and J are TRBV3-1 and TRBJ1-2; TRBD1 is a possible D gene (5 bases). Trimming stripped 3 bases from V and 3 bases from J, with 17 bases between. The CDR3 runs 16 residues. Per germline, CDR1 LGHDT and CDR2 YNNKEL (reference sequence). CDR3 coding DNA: TGTGCCAGCAGCCAGTACGCCCCGGGCAGGGACTATGGCTACACCTTC. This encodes CASSQYAPGRDYGYTF.

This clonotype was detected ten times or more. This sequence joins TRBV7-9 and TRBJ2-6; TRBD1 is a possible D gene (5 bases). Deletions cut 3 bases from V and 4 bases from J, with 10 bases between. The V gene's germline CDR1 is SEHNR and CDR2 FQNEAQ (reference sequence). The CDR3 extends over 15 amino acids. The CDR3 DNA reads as TGTGCCAGCAGCTTTTCAGGGTCCGGGGCCAACGTCCTGACTTTC. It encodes CASSFSGSGANVLTF.

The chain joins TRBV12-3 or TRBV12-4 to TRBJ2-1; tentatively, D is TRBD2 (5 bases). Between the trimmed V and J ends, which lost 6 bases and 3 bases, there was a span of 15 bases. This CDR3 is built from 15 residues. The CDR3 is CASRRSGNYYNEQFF. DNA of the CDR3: TGTGCCAGCAGGAGATCCGGGAACTACTACAATGAGCAGTTCTTC.

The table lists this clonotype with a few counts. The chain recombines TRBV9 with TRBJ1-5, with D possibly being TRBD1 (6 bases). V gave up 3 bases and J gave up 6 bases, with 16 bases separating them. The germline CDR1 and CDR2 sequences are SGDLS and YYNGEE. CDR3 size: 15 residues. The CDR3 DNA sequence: TGTGCCAGCAGCGCGACCGCGGGGGCTGTTCAGCCCCAGCATTTT. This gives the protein CASSATAGAVQPQHF.

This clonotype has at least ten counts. The CDR3 reads CASSRLAGGHEQFF. The CDR3 DNA reads TGTGCCAGCAGCCGACTAGCGGGGGGTCATGAGCAGTTCTTC. The rearrangement uses TRBV9 and TRBJ2-1, with TRBD2 matching over 13 bases. CDR3 size: 14 residues. The J segment lost 8 bases and the V segment lost 4 bases, leaving 3 bases of the junction unmatched. Germline loops: CDR1 SGDLS, CDR2 YYNGEE.

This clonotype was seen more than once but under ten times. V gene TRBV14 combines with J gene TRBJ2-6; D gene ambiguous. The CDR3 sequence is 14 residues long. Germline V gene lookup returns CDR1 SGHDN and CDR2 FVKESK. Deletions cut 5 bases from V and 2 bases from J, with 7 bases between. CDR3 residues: CASSSVPGANVLTF. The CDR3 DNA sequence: TGTGCCAGCAGCTCCGTCCCTGGGGCCAACGTCCTGACTTTC.

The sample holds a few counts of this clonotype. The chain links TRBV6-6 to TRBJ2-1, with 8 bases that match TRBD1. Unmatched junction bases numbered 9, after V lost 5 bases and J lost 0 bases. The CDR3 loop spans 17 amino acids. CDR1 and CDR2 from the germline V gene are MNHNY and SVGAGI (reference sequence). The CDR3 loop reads CASSEPGQASSYNEQFF. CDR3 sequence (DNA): TGTGCCAGCAGTGAACCGGGACAGGCGAGCTCCTACAATGAGCAGTTCTTC.

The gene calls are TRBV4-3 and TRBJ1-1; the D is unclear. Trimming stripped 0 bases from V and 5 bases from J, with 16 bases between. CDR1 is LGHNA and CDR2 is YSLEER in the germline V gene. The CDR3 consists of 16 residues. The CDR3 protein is CASSQDTTGVGTEAFF. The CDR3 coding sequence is TGCGCCAGCAGCCAAGATACGACGGGTGTCGGGACTGAAGCTTTCTTT.

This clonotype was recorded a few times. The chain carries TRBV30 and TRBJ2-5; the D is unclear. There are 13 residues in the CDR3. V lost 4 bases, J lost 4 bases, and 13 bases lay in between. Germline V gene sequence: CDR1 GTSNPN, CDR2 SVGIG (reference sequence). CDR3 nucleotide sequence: TGTGCCTGGATTCCTCGACAAACAGAGACCCAGTACTTC. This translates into CAWIPRQTETQYF.

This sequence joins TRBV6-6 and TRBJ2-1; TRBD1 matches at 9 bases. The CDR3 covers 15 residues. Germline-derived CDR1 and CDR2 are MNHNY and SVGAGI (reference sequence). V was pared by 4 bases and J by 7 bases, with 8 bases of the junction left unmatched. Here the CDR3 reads CASSSDRGLQNEQFF. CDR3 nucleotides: TGTGCCAGCAGTTCCGACAGGGGGTTACAGAATGAGCAGTTCTTC.

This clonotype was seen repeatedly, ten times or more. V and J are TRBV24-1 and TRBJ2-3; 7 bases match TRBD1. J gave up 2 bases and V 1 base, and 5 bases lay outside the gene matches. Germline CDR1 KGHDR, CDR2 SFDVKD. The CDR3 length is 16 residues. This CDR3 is CATSDFRTGPTDTQYF. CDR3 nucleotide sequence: TGTGCCACCAGTGATTTCCGGACAGGACCCACAGATACGCAGTATTTT.

As DNA, the CDR3 is TGTGCCAGCAGTGAAGGTCTTGGACAGGTCGGGTACGAGCAGTACTTC. It codes for CASSEGLGQVGYEQYF. The J gene is TRBJ2-7, the V gene TRBV2; TRBD1 aligns across 7 bases. V shed 1 base and J 4 bases; nucleotides not matched to a gene: 10. The germline V gene encodes CDR1 SNHLY and CDR2 FYNNEI. The CDR3 has 16 residues.

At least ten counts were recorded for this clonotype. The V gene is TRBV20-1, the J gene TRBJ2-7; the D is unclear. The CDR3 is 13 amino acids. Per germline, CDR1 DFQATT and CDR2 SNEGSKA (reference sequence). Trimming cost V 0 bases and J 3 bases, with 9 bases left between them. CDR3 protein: CSARDIADYEQYF. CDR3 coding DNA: TGCAGTGCTAGAGATATTGCGGACTACGAGCAGTACTTC.

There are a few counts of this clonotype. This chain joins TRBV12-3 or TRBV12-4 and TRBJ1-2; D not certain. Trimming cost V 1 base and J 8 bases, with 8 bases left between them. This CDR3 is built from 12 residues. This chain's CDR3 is CASSLGHEGYTF. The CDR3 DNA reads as TGTGCCAGCAGTTTAGGCCATGAGGGCTACACCTTC.

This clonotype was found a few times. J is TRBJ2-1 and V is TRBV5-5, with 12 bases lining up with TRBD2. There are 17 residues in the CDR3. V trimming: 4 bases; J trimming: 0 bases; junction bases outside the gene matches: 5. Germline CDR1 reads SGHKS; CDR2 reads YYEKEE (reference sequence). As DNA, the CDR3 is TGTGCCAGCAGCCCGACTAGCGGGGGAGCCTCCTACAATGAGCAGTTCTTC. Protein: CASSPTSGGASYNEQFF.

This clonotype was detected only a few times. CDR3 nucleotides: TGTGCCAGCAGCTTAGGGGGTGCCCACTACGAGCAGTACTTC. This sequence encodes CASSLGGAHYEQYF. The chain links TRBV13 to TRBJ2-7; D remains ambiguous. CDR1 is PRHDT and CDR2 is FYEKMQ in the germline V gene (reference sequence). The CDR3 is 14 residues long. Trimming left V 0 bases short and J 3 bases short, with 9 bases between.

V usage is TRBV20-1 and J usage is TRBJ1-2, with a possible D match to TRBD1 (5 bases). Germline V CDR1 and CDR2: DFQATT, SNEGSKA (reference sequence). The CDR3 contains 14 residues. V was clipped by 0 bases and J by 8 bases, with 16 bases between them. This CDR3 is CSARDDRQGYGYTF. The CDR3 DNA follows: TGCAGTGCTAGAGATGATAGGCAGGGTTACGGCTACACCTTC.

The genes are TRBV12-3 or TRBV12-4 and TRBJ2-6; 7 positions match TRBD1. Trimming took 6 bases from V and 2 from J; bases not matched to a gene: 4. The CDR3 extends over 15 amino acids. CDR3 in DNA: TGTGCCAGCAGGTCTGACAGGGCTGGGGCCAACGTCCTGACTTTC. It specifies CASRSDRAGANVLTF.